The sequence of this T cell receptor beta chain was determined in a study of beta chain features in type 1 diabetes. The CDR3 contains 12 residues. Germline CDR1 and CDR2: SQVTM and ANQGSEA. Trimming removed 7 bases at V and 0 bases at J, with 7 bases between. cDNA synthesis used the whole RNA isolate, giving expressed TCRB sequences. The assay was immunoSEQ multiplex PCR, and TCRdb's table has in-frame clones only and misses some. The sample lists 900,000 or so clones, roughly 16% occurring once. This clone was seen a few times. This specimen includes other DNA sequences encoding the same CDR3. This sequence joins TRBV29-1 and TRBJ2-1; D gene ambiguous. The sample comprised naive CD4+ T cells from blood. This sequence was found in a young woman in good health. The CDR3 DNA is TGCAGCGGGGGAAGCTCCTACAATGAGCAGTTCTTC. This translates into CSGGSSYNEQFF.